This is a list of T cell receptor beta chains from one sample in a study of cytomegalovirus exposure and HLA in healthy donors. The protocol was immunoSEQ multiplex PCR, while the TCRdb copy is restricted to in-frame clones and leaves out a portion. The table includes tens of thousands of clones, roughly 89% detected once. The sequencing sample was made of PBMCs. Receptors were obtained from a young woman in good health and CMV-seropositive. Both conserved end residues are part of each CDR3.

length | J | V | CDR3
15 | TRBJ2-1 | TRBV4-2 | CASSQAGTGDNEQFF
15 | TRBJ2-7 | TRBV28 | CASSLSASGPYEQYF
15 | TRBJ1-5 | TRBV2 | CASSRDSTTGQPQHF
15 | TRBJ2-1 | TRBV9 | CASSVGGSSRNEQFF
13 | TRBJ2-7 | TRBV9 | CASSEGTDYEQYF
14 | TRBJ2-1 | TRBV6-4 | CASSIEEDWNEQFF
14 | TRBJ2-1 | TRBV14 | CASSQGATYNEQFF
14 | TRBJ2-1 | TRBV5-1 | CASSLGGALNEQFF
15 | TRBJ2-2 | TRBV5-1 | CASSTSTGVGGELFF
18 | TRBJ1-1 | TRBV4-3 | CASSQDLGFINQNTEAFF
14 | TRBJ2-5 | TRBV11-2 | CASSLLAGGETQYF
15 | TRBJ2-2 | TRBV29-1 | CSVGGRQGNTGELFF
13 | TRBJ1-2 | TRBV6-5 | CASSLNQGLGYTF
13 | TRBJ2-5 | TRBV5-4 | CASSHDREETQYF
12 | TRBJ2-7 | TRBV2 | CASSRQDYEQYF
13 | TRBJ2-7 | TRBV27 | CASKLGGSSYYLF
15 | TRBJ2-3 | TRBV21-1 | CASSTRGSLTDTQYF